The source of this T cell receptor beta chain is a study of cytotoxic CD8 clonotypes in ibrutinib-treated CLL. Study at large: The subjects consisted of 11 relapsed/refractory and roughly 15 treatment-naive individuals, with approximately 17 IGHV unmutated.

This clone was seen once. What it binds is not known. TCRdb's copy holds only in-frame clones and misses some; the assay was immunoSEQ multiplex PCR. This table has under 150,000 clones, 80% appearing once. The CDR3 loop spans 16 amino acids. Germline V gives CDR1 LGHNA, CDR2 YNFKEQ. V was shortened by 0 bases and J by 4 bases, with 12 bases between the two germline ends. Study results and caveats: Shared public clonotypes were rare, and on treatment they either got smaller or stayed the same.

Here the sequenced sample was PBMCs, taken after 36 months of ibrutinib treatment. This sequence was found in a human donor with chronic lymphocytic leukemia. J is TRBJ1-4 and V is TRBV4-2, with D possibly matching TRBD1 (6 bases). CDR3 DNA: TGTGCCAGCAGCCAAGAGGGCAGGGGTCGTAATGAAAAACTGTTTTTT. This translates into CASSQEGRGRNEKLFF.